This entry is about one T cell receptor beta chain. The antigen is not known. This sample is drawn from a study of CD8+ T cells in alopecia areata. RNA was isolated and reverse transcribed to cDNA, the sequencing template. Produced via immunoSEQ multiplex PCR; TCRdb's table is partial and in-frame only. Of 110,000 to 150,000 clones in the sample, roughly three fifths are singletons; the top ten hold 5% to 7.5%. The germline V gene encodes CDR1 SGHRS and CDR2 YFSETQ. The CDR3 consists of 15 residues. V gave up 5 bases and J gave up 3 bases, with 17 bases separating them. The researchers isolated CD4+ and CD8+ T cells from PBMCs by sorting. Study-wide results and caveats: Greater clonality was observed in lesional scalp samples, especially alopecia totalis/universalis, versus normal scalp.

The source of this sequence is a human donor with alopecia areata. The gene calls are TRBV5-1 and TRBJ2-5, with a possible D match to TRBD2 (5 bases). The material was CD4+ T cells sorted from blood, obtained at week 0. CDR3 amino acids: CASSPGLRKEETQYF. In DNA form, the CDR3 reads TGCGCCAGCAGTCCGGGGTTGAGGAAGGAAGAGACCCAGTACTTC.